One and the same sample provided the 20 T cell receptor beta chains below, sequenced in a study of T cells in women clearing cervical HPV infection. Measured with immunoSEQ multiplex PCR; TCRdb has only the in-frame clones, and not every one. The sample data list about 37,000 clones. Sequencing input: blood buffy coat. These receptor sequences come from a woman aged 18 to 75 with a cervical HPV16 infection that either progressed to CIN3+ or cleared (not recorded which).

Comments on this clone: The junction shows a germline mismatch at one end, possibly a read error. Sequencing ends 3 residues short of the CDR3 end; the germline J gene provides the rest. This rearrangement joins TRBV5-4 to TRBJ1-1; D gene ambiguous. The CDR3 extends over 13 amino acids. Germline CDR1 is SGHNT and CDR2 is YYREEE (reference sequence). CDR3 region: CASNLERGSEAFF. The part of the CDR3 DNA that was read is TGTGCCAGCAACTTGGAACGTGGCTCTGAA. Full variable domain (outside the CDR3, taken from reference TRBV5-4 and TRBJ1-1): ETGVTQSPTHLIKTRGQQVTLRCSSQSGHNTVSWYQQALGQGPQFIFQYYREEENGRGNFPPRFSGLQFPNYSSELNVNALELDDSALYLCASNLERGSEAFFGQGTRLTVV.

CDR3 amino acids: CSATGQGGTEAFF. Partial CDR3 DNA: TGCAGTGCTACTGGACAGGGAGGAACTGAA. V and J are TRBV20-1 and TRBJ1-1, with 8 bases aligning to TRBD1. The read ends 3 residues before the CDR3 terminus; that terminus is restored from the germline J gene. J was trimmed by 5 bases and V by 4 bases; bases with no gene match: 6. Looked up from germline, CDR1 is DFQATT and CDR2 is SNEGSKA (reference sequence). The CDR3 covers 13 residues.

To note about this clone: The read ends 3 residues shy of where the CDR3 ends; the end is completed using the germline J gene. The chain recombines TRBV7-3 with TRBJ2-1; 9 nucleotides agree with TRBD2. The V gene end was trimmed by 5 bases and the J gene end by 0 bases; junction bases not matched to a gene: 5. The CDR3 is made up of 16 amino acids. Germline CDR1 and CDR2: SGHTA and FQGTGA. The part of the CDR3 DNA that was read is TGTGCCAGCAGCCCTAGCGGGACCAGCTCCTACAATGAG. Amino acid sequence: CASSPSGTSSYNE. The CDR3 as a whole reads CASSPSGTSSYNEQFF.

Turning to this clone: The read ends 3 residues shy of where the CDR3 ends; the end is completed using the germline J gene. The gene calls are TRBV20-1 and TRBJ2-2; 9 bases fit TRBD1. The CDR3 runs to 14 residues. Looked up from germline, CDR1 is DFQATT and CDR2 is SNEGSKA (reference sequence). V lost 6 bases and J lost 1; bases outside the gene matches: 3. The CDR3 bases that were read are TGCAGTGCCCCGGGACAGGGGAACACCGGGGAG. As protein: CSAPGQGNTGE. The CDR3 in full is CSAPGQGNTGELFF.

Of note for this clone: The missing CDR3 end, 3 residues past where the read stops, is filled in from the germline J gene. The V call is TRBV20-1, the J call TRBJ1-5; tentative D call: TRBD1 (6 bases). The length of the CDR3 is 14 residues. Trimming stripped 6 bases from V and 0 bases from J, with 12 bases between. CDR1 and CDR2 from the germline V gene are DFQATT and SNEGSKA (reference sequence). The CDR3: CSAIGQISNQPQHF. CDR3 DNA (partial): TGCAGTGCAATAGGACAGATTAGCAATCAGCCC.

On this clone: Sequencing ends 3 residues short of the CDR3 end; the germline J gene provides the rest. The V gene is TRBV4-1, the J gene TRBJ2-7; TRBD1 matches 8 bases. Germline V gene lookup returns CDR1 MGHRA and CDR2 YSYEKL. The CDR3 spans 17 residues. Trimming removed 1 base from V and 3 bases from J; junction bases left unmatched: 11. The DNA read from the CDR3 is TGCGCCAGCAGCCAAGGTTTTGGGCCAGGGGGCGTCTACGAG. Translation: CASSQGFGPGGVYE. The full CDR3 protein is CASSQGFGPGGVYEQYF.

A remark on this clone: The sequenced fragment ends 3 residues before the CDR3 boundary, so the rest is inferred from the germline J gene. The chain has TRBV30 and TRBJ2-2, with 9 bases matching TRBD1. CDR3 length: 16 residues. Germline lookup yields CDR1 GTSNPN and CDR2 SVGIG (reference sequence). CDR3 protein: CAWSLFRDRAREKLFF. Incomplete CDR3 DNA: TGTGCCTGGAGTCTCTTTAGGGACAGGGCTCGTGAAAAG.

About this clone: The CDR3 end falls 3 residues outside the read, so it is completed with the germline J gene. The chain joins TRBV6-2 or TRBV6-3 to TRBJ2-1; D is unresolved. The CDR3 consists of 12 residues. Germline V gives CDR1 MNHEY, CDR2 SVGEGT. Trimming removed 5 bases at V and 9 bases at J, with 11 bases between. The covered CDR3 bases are TGTGCCAGCAGTCGCTCCTCGGTTGAG. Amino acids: CASSRSSVE. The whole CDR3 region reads CASSRSSVEQFF.

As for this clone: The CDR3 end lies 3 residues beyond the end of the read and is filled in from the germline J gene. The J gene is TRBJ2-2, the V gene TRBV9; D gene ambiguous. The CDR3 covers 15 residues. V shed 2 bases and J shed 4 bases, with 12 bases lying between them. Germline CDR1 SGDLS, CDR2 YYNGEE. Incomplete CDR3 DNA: TGTGCCAGCAGCGTCGCGGTGGTGGGCACCGGGGAG. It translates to CASSVAVVGTGE. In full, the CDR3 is CASSVAVVGTGELFF. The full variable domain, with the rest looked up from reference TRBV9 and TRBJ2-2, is DSGVTQTPKHLITATGQRVTLRCSPRSGDLSVYWYQQSLDQGLQFLIQYYNGEERAKGNILERFSAQQFPDLHSELNLSSLELGDSALYFCASSVAVVGTGELFFGEGSRLTVL.

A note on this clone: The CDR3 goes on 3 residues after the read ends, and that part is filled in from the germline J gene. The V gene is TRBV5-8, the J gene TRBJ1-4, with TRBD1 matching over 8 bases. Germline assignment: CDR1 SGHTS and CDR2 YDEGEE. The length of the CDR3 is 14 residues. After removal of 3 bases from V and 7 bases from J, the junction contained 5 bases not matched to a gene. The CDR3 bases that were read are TGTGCCAGCAGCTCCACAGGGGGTGTTGAAAAA. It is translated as CASSSTGGVEK. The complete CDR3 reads CASSSTGGVEKLFF. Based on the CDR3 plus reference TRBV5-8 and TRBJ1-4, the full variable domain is EAGVTQSPTHLIKTRGQQATLRCSPISGHTSVYWYQQALGLGLQFLLWYDEGEERNRGNFPPRFSGRQFPNYSSELNVNALELEDSALYLCASSSTGGVEKLFFGSGTQLSVL.

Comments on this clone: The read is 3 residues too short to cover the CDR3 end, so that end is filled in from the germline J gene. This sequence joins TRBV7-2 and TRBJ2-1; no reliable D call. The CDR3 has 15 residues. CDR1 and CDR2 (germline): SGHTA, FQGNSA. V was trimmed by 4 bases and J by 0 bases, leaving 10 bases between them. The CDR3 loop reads CASSSVGSSYNEQFF. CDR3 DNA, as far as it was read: TGTGCCAGCAGCTCGGTCGGTAGCTCCTACAATGAG.

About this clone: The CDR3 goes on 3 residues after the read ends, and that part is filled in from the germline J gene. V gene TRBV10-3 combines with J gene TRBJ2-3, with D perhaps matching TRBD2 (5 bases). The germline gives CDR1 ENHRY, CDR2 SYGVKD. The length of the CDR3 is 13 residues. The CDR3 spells CAISGGSEETQYF. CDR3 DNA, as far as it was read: TGTGCCATCAGTGGCGGGTCAGAGGAGACG.

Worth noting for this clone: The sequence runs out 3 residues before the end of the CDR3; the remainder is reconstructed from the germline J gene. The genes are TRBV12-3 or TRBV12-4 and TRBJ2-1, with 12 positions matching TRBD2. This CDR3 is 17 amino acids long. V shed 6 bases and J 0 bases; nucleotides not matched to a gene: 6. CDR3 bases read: TGTGCCAGCAGCGGACTAGCGGGAAGGAGCTCCTACAATGAG. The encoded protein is CASSGLAGRSSYNE. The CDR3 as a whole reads CASSGLAGRSSYNEQFF.

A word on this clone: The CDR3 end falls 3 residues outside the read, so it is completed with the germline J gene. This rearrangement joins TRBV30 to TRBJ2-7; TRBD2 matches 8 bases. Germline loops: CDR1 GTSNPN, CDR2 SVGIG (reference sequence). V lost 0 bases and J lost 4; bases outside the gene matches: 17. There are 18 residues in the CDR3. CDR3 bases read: TGTGCCTGGAGTGTTAGAGTCATAACGGGGGGGAAGAGTTACGAG. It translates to CAWSVRVITGGKSYE. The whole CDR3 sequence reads CAWSVRVITGGKSYEQYF.

The CDR3 reads CASSTRQGRGEKLFF. The sequenced part of the CDR3 DNA is TGTGCCAGCAGCACCCGACAGGGAAGAGGTGAAAAA. V usage is TRBV7-7 and J usage is TRBJ1-4; 7 nucleotides match TRBD1. The sequenced fragment ends 3 residues before the CDR3 boundary, so the rest is inferred from the germline J gene. Germline-derived CDR1 and CDR2 are SSHAT and FNYEAQ (reference sequence). V gave up 5 bases and J gave up 7 bases; unmatched junction bases: 10. The CDR3 spans 15 residues.

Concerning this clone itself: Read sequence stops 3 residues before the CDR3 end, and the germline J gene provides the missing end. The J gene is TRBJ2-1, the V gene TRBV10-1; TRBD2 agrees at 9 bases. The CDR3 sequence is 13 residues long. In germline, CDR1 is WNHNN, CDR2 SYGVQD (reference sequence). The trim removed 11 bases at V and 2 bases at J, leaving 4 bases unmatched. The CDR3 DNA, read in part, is TGCGCCTCAACTAGCGGGCCCTACAATGAG. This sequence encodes CASTSGPYNE. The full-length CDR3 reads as CASTSGPYNEQFF.

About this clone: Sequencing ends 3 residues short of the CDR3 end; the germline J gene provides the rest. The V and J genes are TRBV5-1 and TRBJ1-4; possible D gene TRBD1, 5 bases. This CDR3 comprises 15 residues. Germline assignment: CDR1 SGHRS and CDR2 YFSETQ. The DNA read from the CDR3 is TGCGCCAGCAGCGGTGACAGTTTTTATAATTCACCA. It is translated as CASSGDSFYNSP. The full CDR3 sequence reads CASSGDSFYNSPLFF.

The CDR3 DNA, read in part, is TGTGCCAGCAGTTTGAGGGACAGGGGCTACGAG. Its protein is CASSLRDRGYE. The CDR3 in its entirety is CASSLRDRGYEQYF. V gene TRBV27 combines with J gene TRBJ2-7; 10 bases are a match to TRBD1. The read finishes 3 residues shy of the CDR3 end, and the germline J gene is used to complete it. The V gene end was trimmed by 3 bases and the J gene end by 3 bases; junction bases not matched to a gene: 2. The CDR3 is 14 residues long. Germline V gene data show CDR1 as MNHEY and CDR2 as SMNVEV (reference sequence).

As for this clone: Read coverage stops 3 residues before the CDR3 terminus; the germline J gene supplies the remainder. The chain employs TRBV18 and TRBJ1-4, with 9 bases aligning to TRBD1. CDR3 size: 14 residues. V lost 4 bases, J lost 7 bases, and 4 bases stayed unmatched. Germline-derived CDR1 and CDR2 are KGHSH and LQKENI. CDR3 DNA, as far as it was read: TGTGCCAGCTCACGGGGACAGGGAGGTGAAAAA. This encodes CASSRGQGGEK. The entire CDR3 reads CASSRGQGGEKLFF.

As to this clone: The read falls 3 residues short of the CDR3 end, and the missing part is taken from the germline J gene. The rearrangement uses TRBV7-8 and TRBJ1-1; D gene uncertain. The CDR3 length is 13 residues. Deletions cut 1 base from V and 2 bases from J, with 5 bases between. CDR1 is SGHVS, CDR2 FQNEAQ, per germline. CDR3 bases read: TGTGCCAGCAGCTTAGACCTAAACACTGAA. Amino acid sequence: CASSLDLNTE. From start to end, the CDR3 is CASSLDLNTEAFF.